This TCR beta chain was recorded in a study of cytomegalovirus exposure and HLA in healthy donors. This clone was picked up one time. The CDR3 has 16 residues. The V gene end was trimmed by 4 bases and the J gene end by 6 bases; junction bases not matched to a gene: 7. Germline CDR1 and CDR2: MNHEY and SVGAGI. The PCR was carried out with 60 Vbeta primers and 13 Jbeta primers. The repertoire was sequenced with immunoSEQ multiplex PCR; TCRdb's copy has only in-frame clones and lacks some. The table has about 180,000 clones, about four fifths seen once; the top ten hold 4.9%. The sequence was obtained from a woman between 18 and 29 years old in good health and CMV-seropositive. The specimen sequenced was PBMCs. The chain has TRBV6-5 and TRBJ2-1; TRBD2 aligns across 12 bases. CDR3 in DNA: TGTGCCAGCAGTTCTCGGACTAGCGGGGTTCTCAATGAGCAGTTCTTC. It yields the protein CASSSRTSGVLNEQFF.